The text below deals with one T cell receptor (beta chain). Per the original data handling: Cell counts per sample came from amplifying reference gene primers. Some clones are missing from TCRdb's copy, which holds only in-frame ones; the method was immunoSEQ multiplex PCR. The DNA was the basis for D and trimming; V, J and clone size are from that table. The repertoire holds some 360,000 clones, with around nine tenths as singletons. The sample belongs to a study of blood T cell repertoires in COVID-19. The overall study: Acute and convalescent COVID-19 specimens originated in the United States, Italy and Spain. T cells, B-cell-depleted T cells, or PBMCs provided the cDNA or gDNA that served as material.

This CDR3 spans 12 amino acids. Trimming took off 6 bases at V and 6 bases at J, with 9 bases between the two ends. Germline CDR1 and CDR2: MDHEN and SYDVKM. This receptor was identified in a young woman who had been exposed to COVID-19. Sequencing was performed on PBMCs or T cells enriched from blood (not recorded which). The V call is TRBV28, the J call TRBJ2-4, with a weak D call TRBD1 (5 bases). CDR3 coding DNA: TGTGCCAGCAGCAGGGAAAGAAACATTCAGTACTTC. Protein: CASSRERNIQYF.